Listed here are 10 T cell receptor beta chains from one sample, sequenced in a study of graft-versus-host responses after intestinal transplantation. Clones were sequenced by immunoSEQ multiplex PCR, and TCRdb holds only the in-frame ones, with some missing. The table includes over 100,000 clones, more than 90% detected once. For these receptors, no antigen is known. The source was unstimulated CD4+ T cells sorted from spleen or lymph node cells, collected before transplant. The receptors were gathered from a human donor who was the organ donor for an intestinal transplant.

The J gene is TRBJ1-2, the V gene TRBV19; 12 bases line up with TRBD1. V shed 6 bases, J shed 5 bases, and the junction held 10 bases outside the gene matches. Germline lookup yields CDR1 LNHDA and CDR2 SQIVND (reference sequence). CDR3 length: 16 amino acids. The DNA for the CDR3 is TGTGCCAGTAGAAACCCGGGACAGGGGGCGTCTTATGGCTACACCTTC. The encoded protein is CASRNPGQGASYGYTF.

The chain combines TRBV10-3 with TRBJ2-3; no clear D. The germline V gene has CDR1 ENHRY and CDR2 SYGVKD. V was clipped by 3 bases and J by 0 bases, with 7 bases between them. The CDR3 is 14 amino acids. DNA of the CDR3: TGTGCCATCAGTGACTACGGCAGCACAGATACGCAGTATTTT. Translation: CAISDYGSTDTQYF.

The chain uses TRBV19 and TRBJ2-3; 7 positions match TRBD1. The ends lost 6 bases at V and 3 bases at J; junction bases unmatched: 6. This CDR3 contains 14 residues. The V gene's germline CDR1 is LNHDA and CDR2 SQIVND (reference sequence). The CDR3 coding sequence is TGTGCCAGTAGGGGCAGGGGGATAACAGATACGCAGTATTTT. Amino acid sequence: CASRGRGITDTQYF.

CDR3 residues: CASSLISGMYTDTQYF. DNA for the CDR3: TGTGCCAGCAGCTTGATTAGCGGGATGTACACAGATACGCAGTATTTT. The J gene is TRBJ2-3, the V gene TRBV5-6, with 8 bases matching TRBD2. J gave up 2 bases and V 1 base, and 6 bases lay outside the gene matches. Germline V gene data show CDR1 as SGHDT and CDR2 as YYEEEE. This CDR3 has 16 residues.

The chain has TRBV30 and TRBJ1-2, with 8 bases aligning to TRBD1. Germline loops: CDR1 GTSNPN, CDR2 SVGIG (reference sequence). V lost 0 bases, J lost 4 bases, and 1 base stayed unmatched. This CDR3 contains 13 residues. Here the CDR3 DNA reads TGTGCCTGGAGTGTTGGGACAGGCTATGGCTACACCTTC. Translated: CAWSVGTGYGYTF. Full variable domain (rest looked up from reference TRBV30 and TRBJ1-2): SQTIHQWPATLVQPVGSPLSLECTVEGTSNPNLYWYRQAAGRGLQLLFYSVGIGQISSEVPQNLSASRPQDRQFILSSKKLLLSDSGFYLCAWSVGTGYGYTFGSGTRLTVV.

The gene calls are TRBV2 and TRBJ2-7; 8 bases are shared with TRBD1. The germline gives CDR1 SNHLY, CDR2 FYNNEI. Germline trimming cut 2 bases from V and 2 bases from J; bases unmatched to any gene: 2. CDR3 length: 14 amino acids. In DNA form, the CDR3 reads TGTGCCAGCAGTGAAAGGACAGGGACCTACGAGCAGTACTTC. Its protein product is CASSERTGTYEQYF.

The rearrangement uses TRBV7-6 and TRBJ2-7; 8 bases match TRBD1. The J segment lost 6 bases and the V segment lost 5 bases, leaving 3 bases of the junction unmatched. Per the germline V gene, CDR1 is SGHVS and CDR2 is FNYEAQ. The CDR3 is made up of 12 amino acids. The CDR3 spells CASSLQGGEQYF. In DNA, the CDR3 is TGTGCCAGCAGCCTACAGGGGGGCGAGCAGTACTTC.

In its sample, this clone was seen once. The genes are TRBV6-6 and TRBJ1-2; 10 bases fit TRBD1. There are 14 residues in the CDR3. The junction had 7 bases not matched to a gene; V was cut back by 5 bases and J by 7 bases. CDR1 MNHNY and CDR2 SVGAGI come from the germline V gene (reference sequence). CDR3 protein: CASSQTGGAGGYTF. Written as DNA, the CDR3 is TGTGCCAGCAGTCAGACAGGGGGCGCGGGTGGCTACACCTTC.

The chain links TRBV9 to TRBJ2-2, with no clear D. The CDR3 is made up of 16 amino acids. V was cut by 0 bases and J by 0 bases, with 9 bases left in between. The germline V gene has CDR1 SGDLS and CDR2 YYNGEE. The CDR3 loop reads CASSVALTTNTGELFF. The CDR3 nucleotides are TGTGCCAGCAGCGTAGCGCTAACCACGAACACCGGGGAGCTGTTTTTT.

This CDR3 reads CASSLQAGAEKLFF. The CDR3 DNA is TGCGCCAGCAGCTTACAGGCGGGGGCTGAAAAACTGTTTTTT. The genes are TRBV5-1 and TRBJ1-4; D perhaps matches TRBD1 (6 bases). Germline CDR1 and CDR2: SGHRS and YFSETQ. CDR3 size: 14 residues. The V end lost 2 bases, the J end lost 7 bases, and 12 bases lay between the germline ends.